The 14 T cell receptor beta chains below all came from one sample that was sequenced in a study of cytomegalovirus exposure and HLA in healthy donors (dated by TCRdb to about 2017). The library was built by means of the immunoSEQ multiplex PCR assay. A mixture of 60 forward primers for TCR Vbeta segments and 13 reverse primers for TCR Jbeta segments was used in the multiplex PCR. TCRdb holds this immuneACCESS table with in-frame rearrangements only. Some clones are missing; in checked studies, unresolved V genes explain under half, and the rest has no known cause. This sample is represented by 75,000 to 95,000 clones; roughly four fifths of them were singletons. The top ten constitute around 6% of the sample. Material: PBMCs. Receptor source: a woman aged 18-30 years in good health and CMV-seropositive.

V and J are TRBV5-1 and TRBJ2-2; D is possibly TRBD2 (6 bases). The CDR3 contains 15 residues. Germline CDR1 reads SGHRS; CDR2 reads YFSETQ. V was trimmed by 6 bases and J by 1 base, leaving 13 bases between them. The CDR3 DNA reads as TGCGCCAGCAACAGACTAGACATGAACACCGGGGAGCTGTTTTTT. It specifies CASNRLDMNTGELFF.

The V gene is TRBV7-9, the J gene TRBJ1-1; D is perhaps TRBD1 (5 bases). V was pared by 0 bases and J by 3 bases, with 8 bases between. The germline V gene encodes CDR1 SEHNR and CDR2 FQNEAQ (reference sequence). This CDR3 spans 14 amino acids. CDR3 protein: CASSLAGVDTEAFF. The DNA for the CDR3 is TGTGCCAGCAGCTTAGCAGGGGTGGACACTGAAGCTTTCTTT.

The CDR3 region is CASSQGLPTTNEKLFF. The CDR3 DNA reads as TGTGCCAGCAGCCAGGGACTTCCTACAACTAATGAAAAACTGTTTTTT. The genes are TRBV28 and TRBJ1-4, with TRBD1 as a possible D gene (5 bases). The germline V gene encodes CDR1 MDHEN and CDR2 SYDVKM. The CDR3 is made up of 16 amino acids. V gave up 6 bases and J gave up 0 bases, with 14 bases separating them.

This chain links TRBV25-1 with TRBJ2-5, with D possibly being TRBD2 (5 bases). The CDR3 totals 12 residues. V was cut by 6 bases and J by 5 bases, with 10 bases left in between. Germline V gives CDR1 MGHDK, CDR2 SYGVNS. As DNA, the CDR3 is TGTGCCAGCAGCCCCGGGGTGGAGACCCAGTACTTC. Amino acid sequence: CASSPGVETQYF.

About this clone: At one of its ends the junction is not consistent with the germline gene, which may arise from a read error. The chain couples TRBV7-7 to TRBJ2-7, with 14 bases matching TRBD2. Looked up from germline, CDR1 is SSHAT and CDR2 is FNYEAQ (reference sequence). The CDR3 totals 21 residues. CDR3 residues: CASSLAPGRLAGGPGIDEQYF. The CDR3 nucleotides read TGTGCTAGCAGCTTAGCGCCGGGCAGACTAGCGGGGGGGCCGGGTATCGACGAGCAGTACTTC.

The chain uses TRBV6-6 and TRBJ2-7; D might be TRBD1 (5 bases). From germline, CDR1 is MNHNY and CDR2 SVGAGI (reference sequence). The ends were cut back, 2 bases at V and 2 bases at J, with 13 bases in the middle. This CDR3 region has 15 residues. DNA for the CDR3: TGTGCCAGCAGTTACACTTCGGCAGGGACCTACGAGCAGTACTTC. Protein: CASSYTSAGTYEQYF.

This clone came up once. The J gene is TRBJ1-1, the V gene TRBV7-8; D gene ambiguous. This CDR3 has 13 residues. CDR1 and CDR2 (germline): SGHVS, FQNEAQ. V was shortened by 4 bases and J by 1 base, with 7 bases between the two germline ends. The CDR3 spells CASSSNRNTEAFF. CDR3 nucleotide sequence: TGTGCCAGCAGCTCAAACAGGAACACTGAAGCTTTCTTT.

CDR3 in amino acids: CASSLPWDRVSGNTIYF. The DNA of the CDR3 is TGTGCCAGCAGTTTGCCCTGGGACAGAGTCTCTGGAAACACCATATATTTT. The chain employs TRBV28 and TRBJ1-3; TRBD1 matches 7 bases. The CDR3 consists of 17 residues. J lost 0 bases, V lost 3 bases, and 8 bases had no gene match. In germline, CDR1 is MDHEN, CDR2 SYDVKM.

Only one count was recorded for this clone. The V call is TRBV5-6, the J call TRBJ2-3; 8 bases align to TRBD1. Germline values: CDR1 SGHDT, CDR2 YYEEEE. This CDR3 comprises 14 residues. Losses at the gene ends were 4 bases for V and 3 bases for J; bases not matched to a gene: 4. The CDR3, as DNA: TGTGCCAGCAGCGCCACAGGGGGAACAGATACGCAGTATTTT. The encoded protein is CASSATGGTDTQYF.

The V call is TRBV7-6, the J call TRBJ1-2; no definite D call. CDR3 length: 18 amino acids. Germline CDR1 is SGHVS and CDR2 is FNYEAQ. With 2 bases removed from V and 3 bases from J, the gap between germline ends came to 22 bases. CDR3 sequence (DNA): TGTGCCAGCAGCTTATGGGCCAGACCGGTCGGGGATGACTATGGCTACACCTTC. It translates to CASSLWARPVGDDYGYTF.

The chain combines TRBV9 with TRBJ2-1; 7 bases fit TRBD2. Germline V lookup: CDR1 SGDLS, CDR2 YYNGEE. V was clipped by 0 bases and J by 0 bases; unmatched bases: 9. CDR3 size: 18 residues. The CDR3 loop reads CASSVAASGLSSYNEQFF. Written as DNA, the CDR3 is TGTGCCAGCAGCGTAGCGGCTAGCGGATTGAGCTCCTACAATGAGCAGTTCTTC.

Only one count was recorded for this clone. This chain connects TRBV5-1 to TRBJ2-3, with 8 nucleotides matching TRBD2. Germline assignment: CDR1 SGHRS and CDR2 YFSETQ. Losses at the gene ends were 4 bases for V and 1 base for J; bases not matched to a gene: 2. The CDR3 has 14 amino acids. CDR3 in amino acids: CASSTTSGTDTQYF. The CDR3 DNA reads as TGCGCCAGCAGCACGACTAGCGGCACAGATACGCAGTATTTT.

The chain combines TRBV9 with TRBJ1-1; D is ambiguous. The CDR3 sequence is 14 residues long. Trimming removed 0 bases from V and 0 bases from J, with 6 bases in between. Per germline, CDR1 SGDLS and CDR2 YYNGEE. As DNA, the CDR3 is TGTGCCAGCAGCGTAGTTGGAGTGAACACTGAAGCTTTCTTT. It translates to CASSVVGVNTEAFF.

The V and J genes are TRBV4-1 and TRBJ1-2, with D possibly TRBD1 on 5 matching bases. This CDR3 has 13 residues. Germline V gives CDR1 MGHRA, CDR2 YSYEKL. V shed 1 base and J shed 7 bases, with 10 bases lying between them. The CDR3 sequence: CASSQVLRGGYTF. The CDR3 DNA reads as TGCGCCAGCAGCCAAGTCTTAAGGGGTGGCTACACCTTC.